Below are 21 T cell receptor beta chains sequenced from a single sample in a study of T-cell reconstitution after alpha-beta-depleted transplantation in children. Unique molecular identifiers were incorporated during preparation of the TCRbeta library. TCRdb recomputed calls from the PCR reads with MiXCR, one row per CDR3 protein. The sample contains about 980,000 distinct CDR3 sequences, about 29% of which appear only once. The sample was PBMCs, mostly from graft donor cells, taken 360 days after TCRalphabeta/CD19-depleted stem cell transplant. These receptors were collected from a boy under two years old who had a stem cell transplant for SCID, so the T cells may come from the graft donor.

V and J are TRBV6-5 and TRBJ2-2, with unresolved D. Germline V gene lookup returns CDR1 MNHEY and CDR2 SVGAGI. Between the trimmed V and J ends, which lost 0 bases and 0 bases, there was a span of 8 bases. This CDR3 has 16 amino acids. In nucleotides, the CDR3 is TGTGCCAGCAGTTACTCTAGAAAGGCGAACACCGGGGAGCTGTTTTTT. It codes for CASSYSRKANTGELFF.

The table lists this clonotype with a few counts. This rearrangement joins TRBV5-1 to TRBJ2-3, with D tentatively TRBD2 (6 bases). Germline CDR1 reads SGHRS; CDR2 reads YFSETQ. Trimming took off 0 bases at V and 5 bases at J, with 7 bases between the two ends. The CDR3 runs to 13 residues. This CDR3 reads CASSLAGRDTQYF. The DNA of the CDR3 is TGCGCCAGCAGCTTGGCCGGGAGAGATACGCAGTATTTT.

The chain recombines TRBV29-1 with TRBJ2-7; D unresolved. Germline assignment: CDR1 SQVTM and CDR2 ANQGSEA. CDR3 length: 14 amino acids. Trimming removed 5 bases at V and 1 base at J, with 15 bases between. The CDR3 sequence is CSVFGLAPSYEQYF. CDR3 DNA: TGCAGCGTTTTTGGATTGGCGCCGTCCTACGAGCAGTACTTC.

J is TRBJ1-1 and V is TRBV28, with TRBD1 identical over 7 bases. Trimming at V came to 7 bases and at J to 4 bases, leaving 9 bases not matched to a gene. CDR1 and CDR2 from the germline V gene are MDHEN and SYDVKM. This CDR3 comprises 14 residues. CDR3 coding DNA: TGTGCCAGCATCTCAGGGACAGCCCTCACTGAAGCTTTCTTT. It translates to CASISGTALTEAFF.

The table lists this clonotype with a few counts. The CDR3 sequence: CASSQARTSGDHEQFF. CDR3 nucleotide sequence: TGTGCCAGCAGCCAAGCTCGGACTAGCGGGGACCATGAGCAGTTCTTC. V usage is TRBV4-2 and J usage is TRBJ2-1, with 12 nucleotides matching TRBD2. The CDR3 is made up of 16 amino acids. CDR1 is LGHNA, CDR2 YNFKEQ, per germline. V trimming: 1 base; J trimming: 8 bases; junction bases outside the gene matches: 6.

This clonotype was counted between two and nine times. In nucleotides, the CDR3 is TGCGCCAGCAGCTTTGGCGACAGCACCTACGAGCAGTACTTC. Translating gives CASSFGDSTYEQYF. This chain joins TRBV5-1 and TRBJ2-7; the D gene is possibly TRBD1 (5 bases). From germline, CDR1 is SGHRS and CDR2 YFSETQ. CDR3 size: 14 residues. The ends were cut back, 2 bases at V and 2 bases at J, with 11 bases in the middle.

The chain is built from TRBV3-1 and TRBJ1-2, with TRBD1 matching over 9 bases. Germline loops: CDR1 LGHDT, CDR2 YNNKEL (reference sequence). The junction had 5 bases not matched to a gene; V was cut back by 2 bases and J by 4 bases. The CDR3 is 15 residues long. In nucleotides, the CDR3 is TGTGCCAGCAGCCAAACAGGGGGCACGGGCTATGGCTACACCTTC. Translating gives CASSQTGGTGYGYTF.

The chain joins TRBV5-1 to TRBJ1-4; D remains unclear. Germline CDR1 reads SGHRS; CDR2 reads YFSETQ. The V end lost 0 bases, the J end lost 1 base, and 10 bases lay between the germline ends. The CDR3 totals 16 residues. DNA for the CDR3: TGCGCCAGCAGCTTGGTGGCCAGAGGAACTAATGAAAAACTGTTTTTT. This codes for CASSLVARGTNEKLFF.

V and J are TRBV14 and TRBJ2-6; D unclear. V lost 0 bases and J lost 4, with 19 bases in between. The CDR3 covers 19 residues. Germline CDR1 reads SGHDN; CDR2 reads FVKESK. CDR3 nucleotides: TGTGCCAGCAGCCAAGAGGCGCCCCCGGTACCTCGAGGGGCCAACGTCCTGACTTTC. Translation: CASSQEAPPVPRGANVLTF.

This clonotype was seen more than once but under ten times. This chain joins TRBV20-1 and TRBJ1-5; D gene unclear. The CDR3 covers 15 residues. The germline V gene encodes CDR1 DFQATT and CDR2 SNEGSKA (reference sequence). Trimming shortened V by 6 bases and J by 1 base, and 16 bases separated the two germline ends. CDR3 nucleotides: TGCAGTGCCGCACGTCCACTGGGAAGCAATCAGCCCCAGCATTTT. Translated: CSAARPLGSNQPQHF.

In its sample, this clonotype was seen a few times. The rearrangement uses TRBV4-1 and TRBJ2-1, with a possible D match to TRBD2 (5 bases). Germline CDR1 MGHRA, CDR2 YSYEKL. CDR3 length: 15 residues. The V and J ends lost 1 base and 10 bases respectively, with 17 bases between them. The CDR3: CASSQVIGDRGEQFF. As DNA, the CDR3 is TGCGCCAGCAGCCAAGTAATCGGTGACCGCGGGGAGCAGTTCTTC.

The V gene is TRBV20-1, the J gene TRBJ2-7; no definite D call. CDR1 DFQATT and CDR2 SNEGSKA come from the germline V gene (reference sequence). V was shortened by 0 bases and J by 6 bases, with 9 bases between the two germline ends. The CDR3 extends over 12 amino acids. The DNA for the CDR3 is TGCAGTGCTAGAGATAAGGGTATCGAGCAGTACTTC. Protein product: CSARDKGIEQYF.

This clonotype was observed a few times. The V and J genes are TRBV5-6 and TRBJ2-4; D perhaps matches TRBD2 (5 bases). Germline V gene data show CDR1 as SGHDT and CDR2 as YYEEEE. The V end was cut by 1 base, the J end by 7 bases, with 6 bases between. The CDR3 extends over 12 amino acids. CDR3 DNA: TGTGCCAGCAGCTTGCGAGGGAACATTCAGTACTTC. It yields the protein CASSLRGNIQYF. Full variable domain (rest looked up from reference TRBV5-6 and TRBJ2-4): DAGVTQSPTHLIKTRGQQVTLRCSPKSGHDTVSWYQQALGQGPQFIFQYYEEEERQRGNFPDRFSGHQFPNYSSELNVNALLLGDSALYLCASSLRGNIQYFGAGTRLSVL.

The chain combines TRBV11-1 with TRBJ2-7; TRBD2 agrees at 14 bases. Germline CDR1 and CDR2: SGHAT and FQDESV (reference sequence). After removal of 5 bases from V and 3 bases from J, the junction contained 15 bases not matched to a gene. The CDR3 contains 19 residues. The chain's CDR3 is CASSATGLAGVKVIYEQYF. The CDR3 DNA reads TGTGCCAGCAGCGCCACGGGACTAGCGGGGGTCAAAGTCATCTACGAGCAGTACTTC.

The chain is built from TRBV5-1 and TRBJ1-1; 8 nucleotides agree with TRBD1. Trimming removed 0 bases from V and 4 bases from J; junction bases left unmatched: 11. Per the germline V gene, CDR1 is SGHRS and CDR2 is YFSETQ. The CDR3 extends over 17 amino acids. The CDR3 bases are TGCGCCAGCAGCTTGGCCCATTTTGCGGGACAGGTCACTGAAGCTTTCTTT. It translates to CASSLAHFAGQVTEAFF.

The rearrangement links TRBV5-6 to TRBJ2-1; no clear D gene. The germline CDR1 and CDR2 sequences are SGHDT and YYEEEE. The V end lost 1 base, the J end lost 9 bases, and 14 bases lay between the germline ends. The CDR3 totals 14 residues. This chain's CDR3 is CASSLSDAVGEQFF. For the CDR3, the DNA is TGTGCCAGCAGCTTGTCAGACGCGGTCGGTGAGCAGTTCTTC.

In its sample, this clonotype was seen a few times. CDR3 nucleotide sequence: TGTGCCAGCAGCCGACTGGGGATGAGCTCCTACAATGAGCAGTTCTTC. The encoded protein is CASSRLGMSSYNEQFF. This chain joins TRBV9 and TRBJ2-1; D is unresolved. CDR3 length: 16 amino acids. The ends were cut back, 4 bases at V and 0 bases at J, with 14 bases in the middle. CDR1 and CDR2 (germline): SGDLS, YYNGEE.

In its sample, this clonotype was seen a few times. The chain links TRBV29-1 to TRBJ2-3, with D perhaps TRBD2 (6 bases). Germline CDR1 SQVTM, CDR2 ANQGSEA. The CDR3 has 15 residues. The V and J ends lost 1 base and 1 base respectively, with 12 bases between them. In DNA, the CDR3 is TGCAGCGTTGAAGGGGGGGACCACGGCACAGATACGCAGTATTTT. Amino acids: CSVEGGDHGTDTQYF.

There are a few counts of this clonotype. The chain combines TRBV24-1 with TRBJ2-7; 7 nucleotides line up with TRBD1. The length of the CDR3 is 14 residues. Germline values: CDR1 KGHDR, CDR2 SFDVKD. V gave up 3 bases and J gave up 1 base; unmatched junction bases: 2. This CDR3 reads CATSDLDRSYEQYF. As DNA, the CDR3 is TGTGCCACCAGTGATCTGGACAGGTCCTACGAGCAGTACTTC.

The table lists this clonotype with a few counts. V gene TRBV12-3 or TRBV12-4 combines with J gene TRBJ2-3, with D perhaps given as TRBD1 or TRBD2 (6 bases each). The V end lost 6 bases, the J end lost 1 base, and 14 bases lay between the germline ends. The CDR3 spans 15 residues. The CDR3: CASSPKGEGTDTQYF. The CDR3 DNA is TGTGCCAGCAGCCCTAAGGGGGAGGGCACAGATACGCAGTATTTT.

This clonotype was counted between two and nine times. The V and J genes are TRBV6-1 and TRBJ1-4; 10 bases align to TRBD1. Losses at the gene ends were 6 bases for V and 6 bases for J; bases not matched to a gene: 7. The CDR3 is 15 amino acids. The germline V gene encodes CDR1 MNHNS and CDR2 SASEGT. In DNA, the CDR3 is TGTGCCAGCAGATTTCCCGGGACAGGGGATGAAAAACTGTTTTTT. Its protein product is CASRFPGTGDEKLFF.